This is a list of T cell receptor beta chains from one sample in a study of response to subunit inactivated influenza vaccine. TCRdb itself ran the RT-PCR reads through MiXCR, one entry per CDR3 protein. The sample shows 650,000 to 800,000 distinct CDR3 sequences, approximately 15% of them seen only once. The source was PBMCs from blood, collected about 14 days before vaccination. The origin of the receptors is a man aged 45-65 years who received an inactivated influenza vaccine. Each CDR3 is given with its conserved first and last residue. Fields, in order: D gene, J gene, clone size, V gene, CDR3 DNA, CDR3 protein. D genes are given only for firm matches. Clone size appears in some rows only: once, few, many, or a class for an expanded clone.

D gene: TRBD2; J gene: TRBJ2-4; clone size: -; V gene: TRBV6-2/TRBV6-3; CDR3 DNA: TGTGCCAGCAGTTACCCTGGACTAGCGACGGCCAAAAACATTCAGTACTTC; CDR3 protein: CASSYPGLATAKNIQYF
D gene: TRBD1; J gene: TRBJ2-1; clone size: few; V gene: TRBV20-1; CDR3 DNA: TGCAGTGCTCGAGCCCCGACAGGGAACAGTGAGCAGTTCTTC; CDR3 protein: CSARAPTGNSEQFF
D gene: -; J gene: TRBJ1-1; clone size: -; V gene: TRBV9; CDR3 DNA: TGTGCCAGCAGCGTAGCTGCAGCGAACACTGAAGCTTTCTTT; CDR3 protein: CASSVAAANTEAFF
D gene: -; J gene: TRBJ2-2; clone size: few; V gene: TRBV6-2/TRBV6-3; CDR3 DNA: TGTGCCAGCAGCTACCTGACTAGACCCACCGGGGAGCTGTTTTTT; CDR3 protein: CASSYLTRPTGELFF
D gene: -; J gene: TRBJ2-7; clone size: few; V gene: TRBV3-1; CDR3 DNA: TGTGCCAGCAGCCAAGGACTTACACTGACCTACGAGCAGTACTTC; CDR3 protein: CASSQGLTLTYEQYF
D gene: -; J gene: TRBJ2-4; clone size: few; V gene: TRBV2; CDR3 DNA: TGTGCCAGCAGGGTTGGGGGGCAGGCCAAAAACATTCAGTACTTC; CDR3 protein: CASRVGGQAKNIQYF
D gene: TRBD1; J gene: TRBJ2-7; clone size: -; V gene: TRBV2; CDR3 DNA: TGTGCCAGCATTCGGGACAGTTCCTCCTACGAGCAGTACTTC; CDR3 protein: CASIRDSSSYEQYF
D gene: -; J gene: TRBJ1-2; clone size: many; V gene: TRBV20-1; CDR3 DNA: TGCAGTGCTAGAGATTTTGGCACGACGGGCTATGGCTACACCTTC; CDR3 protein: CSARDFGTTGYGYTF
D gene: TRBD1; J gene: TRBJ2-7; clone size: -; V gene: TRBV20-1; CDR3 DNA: TGCAGTGCTAGAGTTCCGGGGACAGGGAGGAACGAGCAGTACTTC; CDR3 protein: CSARVPGTGRNEQYF
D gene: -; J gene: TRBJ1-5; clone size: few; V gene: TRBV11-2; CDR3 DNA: TGTGCCAGCAGCTTAGATTCAGGAGGTTATAGCAATCAGCCCCAGCATTTT; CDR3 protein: CASSLDSGGYSNQPQHF
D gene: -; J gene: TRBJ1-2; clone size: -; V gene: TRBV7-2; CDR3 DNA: TGTGCCAGCAGCAAACGACACGGACCAGAATATGGCTACACCTTC; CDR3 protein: CASSKRHGPEYGYTF
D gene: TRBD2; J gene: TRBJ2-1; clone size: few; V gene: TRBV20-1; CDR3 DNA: TGCAGTGCTAGGCCTAGCGGGAGAAAGAATGAGCAGTTCTTC; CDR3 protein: CSARPSGRKNEQFF
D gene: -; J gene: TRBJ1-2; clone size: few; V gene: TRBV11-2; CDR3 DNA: TGTGCCAGCAGCTTACGGGCCGCACCTAACTATGGCTACACCTTC; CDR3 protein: CASSLRAAPNYGYTF
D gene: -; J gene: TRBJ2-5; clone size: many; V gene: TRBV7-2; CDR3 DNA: TGTGCCAGCAGCATGACAGCGTACCAAGAGACCCAGTACTTC; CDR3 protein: CASSMTAYQETQYF
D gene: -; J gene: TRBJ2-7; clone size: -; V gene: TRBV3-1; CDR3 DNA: TGTGCCAGCAGCCAAGGGCGTCGGTTGTGGTCCTACGAGCAGTACTTC; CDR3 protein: CASSQGRRLWSYEQYF
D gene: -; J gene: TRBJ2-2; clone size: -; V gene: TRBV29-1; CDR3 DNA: TGCAGCGTCGGGAGGGGGACCGGGACAGGGTTTACCGGGGAGCTGTTTTTT; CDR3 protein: CSVGRGTGTGFTGELFF
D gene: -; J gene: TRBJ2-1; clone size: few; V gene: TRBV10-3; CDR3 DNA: TGTGCCATCAGCGGCAGGGGAAATAATGAGCAGTTCTTC; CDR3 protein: CAISGRGNNEQFF
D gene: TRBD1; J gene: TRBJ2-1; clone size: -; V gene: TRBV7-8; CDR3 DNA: TGTGCCAGCAGCTTTGACAGGGTTCCATTTTATGAGCAGTTCTTC; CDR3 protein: CASSFDRVPFYEQFF
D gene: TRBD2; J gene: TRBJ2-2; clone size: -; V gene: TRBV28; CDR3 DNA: TGTGCCAGCAGTATCCGCCGGGGACTAGCGGGAGGGCCTTTCACCGGGGAGCTGTTTTTT; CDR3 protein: CASSIRRGLAGGPFTGELFF
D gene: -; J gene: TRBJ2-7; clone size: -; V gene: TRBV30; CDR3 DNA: TGTGCCTGGAGTGCGGCCCCGGTCGAGCAGTACTTC; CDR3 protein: CAWSAAPVEQYF
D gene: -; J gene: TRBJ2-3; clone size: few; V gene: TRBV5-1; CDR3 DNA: TGCGCCAGCAGCTCCACCCTCGCAGGGGGCACAGATACGCAGTATTTT; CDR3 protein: CASSSTLAGGTDTQYF
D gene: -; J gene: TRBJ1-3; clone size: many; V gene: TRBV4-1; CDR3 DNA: TGCGCCAGCAAAAATTTGGGACTCTCTGGAAACACCATATATTTT; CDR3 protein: CASKNLGLSGNTIYF
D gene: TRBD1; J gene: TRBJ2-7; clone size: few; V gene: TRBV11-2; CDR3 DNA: TGTGCCAGCAGTTGGGACAGTGCCAGCTACGAGCAGTACTTC; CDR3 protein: CASSWDSASYEQYF
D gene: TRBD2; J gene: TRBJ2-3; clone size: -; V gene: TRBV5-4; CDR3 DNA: TGTGCCAGCAGAACCGGGACTAGCGGATACACAGATACGCAGTATTTT; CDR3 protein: CASRTGTSGYTDTQYF
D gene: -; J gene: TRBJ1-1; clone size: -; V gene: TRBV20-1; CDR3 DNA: TGCAGTGCTCGGGCGGAGGAAGCTTTCTTT; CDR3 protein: CSARAEEAFF
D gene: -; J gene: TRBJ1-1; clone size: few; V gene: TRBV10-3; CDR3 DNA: TGTGCCACCAGTCCCAGGGGAGGGCGGAGCACTGAAGCTTTCTTT; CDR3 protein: CATSPRGGRSTEAFF
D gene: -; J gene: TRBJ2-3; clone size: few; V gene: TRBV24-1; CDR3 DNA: TGTGCCACCAGTGAACCGGGAGAGGGTACAGATACGCAGTATTTT; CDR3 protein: CATSEPGEGTDTQYF
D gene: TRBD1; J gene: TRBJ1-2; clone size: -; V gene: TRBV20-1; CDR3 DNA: TGCAGTGCTCAGGGGGGGGGTGGCTACACCTTC; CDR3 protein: CSAQGGGGYTF
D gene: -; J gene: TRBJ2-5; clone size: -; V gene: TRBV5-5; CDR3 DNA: TGTGCCAGCAGCCCCGATCGGGCTAGACTGCAAGAGACCCAGTACTTC; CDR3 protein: CASSPDRARLQETQYF
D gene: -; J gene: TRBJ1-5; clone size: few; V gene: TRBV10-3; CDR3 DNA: TGTGCCATCAGTGCAGGGGCCCGCAATCAGCCCCAGCATTTT; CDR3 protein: CAISAGARNQPQHF
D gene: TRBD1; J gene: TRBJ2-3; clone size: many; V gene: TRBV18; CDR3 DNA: TGTGCCAGCTCAGGGACAGGAGCTAGCACAGATACGCAGTATTTT; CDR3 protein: CASSGTGASTDTQYF
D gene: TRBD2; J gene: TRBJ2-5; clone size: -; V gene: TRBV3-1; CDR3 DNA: TGTGCCAGTCGGACTAGCGGGAGGGAGACCCAGTACTTC; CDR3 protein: CASRTSGRETQYF
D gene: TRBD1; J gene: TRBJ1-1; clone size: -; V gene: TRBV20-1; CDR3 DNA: TGCAGTGCGGAGAGCCGGGACAGGGAGAACACTGAAGCTTTCTTT; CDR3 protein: CSAESRDRENTEAFF
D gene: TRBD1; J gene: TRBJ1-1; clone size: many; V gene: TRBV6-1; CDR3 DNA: TGTGCCAGCAGGGATTATTACGACAGGGGGAAGACTGAAGCTTTCTTT; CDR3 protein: CASRDYYDRGKTEAFF
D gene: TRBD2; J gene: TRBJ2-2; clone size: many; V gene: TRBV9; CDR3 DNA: TGTGCCAGCAGCACCCGACTAGCGGGAAACACCGGGGAGCTGTTTTTT; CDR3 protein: CASSTRLAGNTGELFF